This is a list of T cell receptor beta chains from one sample in a study of shared T cell receptors in the human thymus. Clones were sequenced by immunoSEQ multiplex PCR, and TCRdb holds only the in-frame ones, with some missing. This sample has hundreds of thousands of clones, with approximately 80% found just once. The sample was also reused in another study, on human thymus T cells.

The sample consisted of thymocytes. These receptor sequences come from a boy less than two years old with a congenital heart defect. CDR3s include the opening cysteine and the closing phenylalanine or tryptophan. A D gene is named only where the DNA matches it firmly. Clone size appears in some rows only: once, few, many, or a class for an expanded clone.

J gene	V gene	clone size	D gene	CDR3 protein	CDR3 DNA
TRBJ2-3	TRBV28	NA	TRBD2	CASSLGPGLAVPDTQYF	TGTGCCAGCAGTTTAGGGCCGGGACTAGCGGTGCCCGATACGCAGTATTTT
TRBJ2-1	TRBV7-6	few	NA	CASSLVSEGGLLYNEQFF	TGTGCCAGCAGCTTAGTGTCGGAAGGAGGGCTTTTATACAATGAGCAGTTCTTC
TRBJ1-1	TRBV14	NA	NA	CASSPFSARAENTEAFF	TGTGCCAGCAGCCCTTTTTCTGCCAGGGCCGAGAACACTGAAGCTTTCTTT
TRBJ2-7	TRBV5-5	NA	NA	CASSGDGSSYEQYF	TGTGCCAGCAGCGGGGACGGGAGCTCCTACGAGCAGTACTTC
TRBJ1-5	TRBV4-3	NA	NA	CASSPKLKTGAGQYQPQHF	TGCGCCAGCAGCCCTAAACTCAAGACAGGAGCTGGGCAATATCAGCCCCAGCATTTT
TRBJ2-7	TRBV11-3	NA	TRBD1	CASSHPGQTYEQYF	TGTGCCAGCAGCCACCCGGGACAGACCTACGAGCAGTACTTC
TRBJ2-5	TRBV18	NA	TRBD2	CASSPRIPGLGLETQYF	TGTGCCAGCTCACCCAGAATACCGGGACTAGGGCTGGAGACCCAGTACTTC
TRBJ2-1	TRBV6-1	few	NA	CASSPLDKYNEQFF	TGTGCCAGCAGTCCGCTGGACAAGTACAATGAGCAGTTCTTC
TRBJ1-5	TRBV21-1	NA	NA	CASSKREKPQHF	TGTGCCAGCAGCAAGCGGGAAAAGCCCCAGCATTTT
TRBJ1-1	TRBV27	NA	TRBD1	CASSLSDRDTEAFF	TGTGCCAGCAGTTTATCGGACAGGGACACTGAAGCTTTCTTT
TRBJ1-4	TRBV27	NA	NA	CASSLQGRFGEKLFF	TGTGCCAGCAGTTTACAGGGTCGGTTCGGTGAAAAACTGTTTTTT
TRBJ2-7	TRBV7-8	NA	NA	CASSPQSEQYF	TGTGCCAGCAGCCCGCAGTCCGAGCAGTACTTC
TRBJ2-3	TRBV15	NA	TRBD2	CATSGRTSGSSDTQYF	TGTGCCACCAGCGGGAGGACTAGCGGGAGTTCAGATACGCAGTATTTT
TRBJ2-5	TRBV5-4	NA	TRBD2	CASSLHRTSGRETQYF	TGTGCCAGCAGCCTCCATAGGACTAGCGGGCGTGAGACCCAGTACTTC
TRBJ2-7	TRBV7-8	once	NA	CASSPKKMGGRTGTYEQYF	TGTGCCAGCAGCCCCAAGAAAATGGGAGGTCGAACGGGGACCTACGAGCAGTACTTC
TRBJ2-7	TRBV11-2	NA	TRBD1	CASSWQVGTGSSYEQYF	TGTGCCAGCAGCTGGCAAGTCGGGACAGGGAGCTCCTACGAGCAGTACTTC
TRBJ2-5	TRBV28	NA	TRBD2	CASSPQTSRQETQYF	TGTGCCAGTTCCCCGCAGACTAGCAGACAAGAGACCCAGTACTTC
TRBJ1-3	TRBV15	once	NA	CATSRGGFSGNTIYF	TGTGCCACCAGCAGAGGAGGTTTTTCTGGAAACACCATATATTTT
TRBJ2-1	TRBV27	NA	NA	CASAGGDTEQFF	TGTGCCAGCGCTGGAGGAGATACTGAGCAGTTCTTC
TRBJ2-1	TRBV4-1	NA	TRBD2	CASSITTSGRALDEQFF	TGCGCCAGCAGCATCACGACTAGCGGGAGGGCTCTCGATGAGCAGTTCTTC